Described below is a single T cell receptor (beta chain) sequence and its context. Its antigen is as yet unknown. Alongside a J-beta primer mix, a sample-barcoded 5' primer served in a second PCR lasting 7 to 11 cycles. The authors tagged each cDNA molecule using a template-switch adaptor with 12 random nucleotides. TCRdb passed the 5' RACE reads through MiXCR, listing each CDR3 protein once. The repertoire holds under 1,100,000 distinct CDR3 sequences, with approximately 25% as singletons. With 11 bases removed from V and 0 bases from J, the gap between germline ends came to 17 bases. CDR3 size: 14 residues. Healthy Russian Caucasian donors spanned ages about 6 to 100 years. The data belong to a study of blood T cells in healthy people across ages. Study-level results: The study found more naive CD4+ cells and higher diversity in long-lived than aged donors.

A further study also used this sample, focusing on T cells of mothers and their children. That paper states: Slightly, though not significantly, more overlap was seen in related than in unrelated mother-child pairs.

Source material: blood. This TCR was sampled from a girl aged 2 to 10 in good health. V usage is TRBV12-3 or TRBV12-4 and J usage is TRBJ2-7; D possibly corresponds to TRBD1 (5 bases). The DNA of the CDR3 is TGTGCCGCTGGACATAACCATTTCTCCTACGAGCAGTACTTC. It is translated as CAAGHNHFSYEQYF.